This is a list of T cell receptor beta chains from one sample in a study of blood T cell repertoires in COVID-19. Profiled with immunoSEQ multiplex PCR; TCRdb holds only in-frame clones, not every one. The sample records nearly 80,000 clones, around 83% being singletons. The sequenced material came from peripheral blood. The receptor source for this set is a woman between 65 and 79 years old with acute or convalescent COVID-19. The CDR3 runs from the conserved cysteine through the conserved F or W. D genes are given only for firm matches. The size field is filled for only some rows; it gives once, few, many or a size class.

>.|TRBD2|TRBJ2-5|TRBV18
TGTGCCAGCTCACCGCGGGGGGTCCAAGAGACCCAGTACTTC
CASSPRGVQETQYF
>.|TRBD2|TRBJ2-5|TRBV6-2/TRBV6-3
TGTGCCAGCAGTTACCCCGGACTAGCGGGAGGGCCCGAGACCCAGTACTTC
CASSYPGLAGGPETQYF
>.|.|TRBJ2-1|TRBV24-1
TGTGCCACCAGTGACCGGGGACTCCTTGACAATGAGCAGTTCTTC
CATSDRGLLDNEQFF
>.|TRBD1|TRBJ1-6|TRBV7-9
TGTGCCGCAGGGTTGGGACAGGGTGATAATTCACCCCTCCACTTT
CAAGLGQGDNSPLHF
>few|.|TRBJ1-5|TRBV4-1
TGCGCCAGCAGCCAAGGCAGGGGTTTATTGAGCAATCAGCCCCAGCATTTT
CASSQGRGLLSNQPQHF
>.|TRBD1|TRBJ2-7|TRBV5-1
TGCGCCAGCAGCTTACAGGGGAATGATTACGAGCAGTACTTC
CASSLQGNDYEQYF
>.|.|TRBJ1-5|TRBV19
TGTGCCAGTAGTATCTGGGACATGGAAAATAGCAATCAGCCCCAGCATTTT
CASSIWDMENSNQPQHF
>.|TRBD1|TRBJ2-3|TRBV5-1
TGCGCCAGCAGCCGAAGACAGGGGAGCACAGATACGCAGTATTTT
CASSRRQGSTDTQYF
>.|.|TRBJ1-5|TRBV30
TGTGCCTGGAGCCCGACGCGGGGACGAGGTCAGCCCCAGCATTTT
CAWSPTRGRGQPQHF
>.|TRBD2|TRBJ2-1|TRBV24-1
TGTGCCACCAGTGATTCCACTGGACTAGCGGTGAGGTACAATGAGCAGTTCTTC
CATSDSTGLAVRYNEQFF
>.|.|TRBJ2-7|TRBV5-6
TGTGCCAGCAGCTTGGCAGGGTACGGCGAGCAGTACTTC
CASSLAGYGEQYF
>.|.|TRBJ2-1|TRBV3-1/TRBV3-2
TGTGCCAGCAGCCCTGGGGAGAATTTTAACCAGTTCTTC
CASSPGENFNQFF
>few|TRBD1|TRBJ2-4|TRBV7-9
TGTGCCAGCAGCAGGGACAGTCTACTCGGAAACATTCAGTACTTC
CASSRDSLLGNIQYF
>.|TRBD2|TRBJ2-7|TRBV12-3/TRBV12-4
TGTGCCAGCGGTGGGCTAGCGGGACACGAGCAGTACTTC
CASGGLAGHEQYF
>.|TRBD2|TRBJ2-1|TRBV2
TGTGCCAGCTTAGCGGGAGACTTCTACAATGAGCAGTTCTTC
CASLAGDFYNEQFF
>.|TRBD2|TRBJ2-1|TRBV7-2
TGTGCCAGCAGCTTAGGACTAGCGGCCTACAATGAGCAGTTCTTC
CASSLGLAAYNEQFF
>.|TRBD1|TRBJ1-1|TRBV19
TGTGCCAGTAGTAGACAGGGGCCGAACACTGAAGCTTTCTTT
CASSRQGPNTEAFF
>.|TRBD1|TRBJ2-7|TRBV27
TGTGCCAGCAGTTTGGCGGGACAGGGGAACGAGCAGTACTTC
CASSLAGQGNEQYF
>.|TRBD2|TRBJ2-3|TRBV10-3
TGTGCCATCAGTACTGGGGGGGGAGGGGTAGCAGATACGCAGTATTTT
CAISTGGGGVADTQYF
>.|TRBD2|TRBJ2-1|TRBV19
TGTGCCAGTAGTATAGATCCCAATAGCGGGAGGGCCCGAAATGAGCAGTTCTTC
CASSIDPNSGRARNEQFF
>once|.|TRBJ2-2|TRBV19
TGTGCCAGTAGTTCCGGGACTGGGCGGGAGCTGTTTTTT
CASSSGTGRELFF
>.|TRBD1|TRBJ2-7|TRBV2
TGTGCCAGCAGTGCCCGGGCAGGGGGCCCCTACGAGCAGTACTTC
CASSARAGGPYEQYF
>.|.|TRBJ2-7|TRBV6-5
TGTGCCAGCAAAGAGACAGGCGATTACCACGAGCAGTACTTC
CASKETGDYHEQYF
>.|.|TRBJ2-3|TRBV3-1/TRBV3-2
TGTGCCAGCAGCCTCCGGGGGAGGTTAGGAGGAACAGATACGCAGTATTTT
CASSLRGRLGGTDTQYF
>.|.|TRBJ2-5|TRBV5-4
TGTGCCAGCAGCTTGCAGAGGGACCAAGAGACCCAGTACTTC
CASSLQRDQETQYF
>once|.|TRBJ2-2|TRBV5-1
TGCGCCAGCAGCTTGGTTTTAGTCGGGGAGCTGTTTTTT
CASSLVLVGELFF
>.|TRBD2|TRBJ2-1|TRBV27
TGTGCCAGCAGAATAGCGGGAGGGCCTAACAATGAGCAGTTCTTC
CASRIAGGPNNEQFF
>.|TRBD1|TRBJ1-2|TRBV9
TGTGCCAGCAGTCGCAGGGGGATAAGGATCGGCTACACCTTC
CASSRRGIRIGYTF
>.|TRBD2|TRBJ2-1|TRBV2
TGTGCCAGCAGTGTTAATTTGCGACTAGCGGGTTTGGCCGCATCCTTCGCGTACAATGAGCAGTTCTTC
CASSVNLRLAGLAASFAYNEQFF
>.|.|TRBJ1-5|TRBV6-1
TGTGCCAGCAGTGAAGCGCACAGAGATCAGCCCCAGCATTTT
CASSEAHRDQPQHF
>once|.|TRBJ2-2|TRBV6-5
TGTGCCAGCATTAGGACACCTTACACCGGGGAGCTGTTTTTT
CASIRTPYTGELFF